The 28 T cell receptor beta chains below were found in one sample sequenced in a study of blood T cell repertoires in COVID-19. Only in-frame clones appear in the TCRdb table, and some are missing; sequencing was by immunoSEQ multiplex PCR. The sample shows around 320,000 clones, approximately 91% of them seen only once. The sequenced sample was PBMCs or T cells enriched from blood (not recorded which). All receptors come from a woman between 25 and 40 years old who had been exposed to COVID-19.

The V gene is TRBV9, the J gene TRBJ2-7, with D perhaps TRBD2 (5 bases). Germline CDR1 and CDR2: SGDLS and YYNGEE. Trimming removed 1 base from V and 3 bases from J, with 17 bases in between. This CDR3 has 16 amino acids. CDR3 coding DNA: TGTGCCAGCAGCGTACACCCTAGCCCTCAACACTACGAGCAGTACTTC. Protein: CASSVHPSPQHYEQYF.

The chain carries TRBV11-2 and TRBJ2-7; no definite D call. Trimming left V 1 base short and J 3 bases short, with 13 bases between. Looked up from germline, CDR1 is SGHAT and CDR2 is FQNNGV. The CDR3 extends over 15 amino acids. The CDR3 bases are TGTGCCAGCAGCTTAGGCCTGTGGGCTCTCTACGAGCAGTACTTC. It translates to CASSLGLWALYEQYF.

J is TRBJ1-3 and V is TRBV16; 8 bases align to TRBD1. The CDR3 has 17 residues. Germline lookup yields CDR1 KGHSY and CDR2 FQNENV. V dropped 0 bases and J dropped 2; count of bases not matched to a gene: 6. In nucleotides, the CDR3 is TGTGCCAGCAGCCAATCCTCAGGGGGCTTTACTGGAAACACCATATATTTT. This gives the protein CASSQSSGGFTGNTIYF.

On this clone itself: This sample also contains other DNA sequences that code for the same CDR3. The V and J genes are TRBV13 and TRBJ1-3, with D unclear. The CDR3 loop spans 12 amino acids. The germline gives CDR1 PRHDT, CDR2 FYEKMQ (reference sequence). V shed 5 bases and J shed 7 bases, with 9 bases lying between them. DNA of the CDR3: TGTGCCAGCAGCCTACTGCCCAACACCATATATTTT. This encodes CASSLLPNTIYF.

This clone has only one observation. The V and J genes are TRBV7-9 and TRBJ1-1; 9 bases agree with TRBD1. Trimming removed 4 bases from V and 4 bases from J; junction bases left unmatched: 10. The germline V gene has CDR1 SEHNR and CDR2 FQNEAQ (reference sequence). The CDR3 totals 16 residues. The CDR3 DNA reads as TGTGCCAGCAGCTACACAGGGGGCCTAAACCCCACTGAAGCTTTCTTT. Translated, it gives CASSYTGGLNPTEAFF.

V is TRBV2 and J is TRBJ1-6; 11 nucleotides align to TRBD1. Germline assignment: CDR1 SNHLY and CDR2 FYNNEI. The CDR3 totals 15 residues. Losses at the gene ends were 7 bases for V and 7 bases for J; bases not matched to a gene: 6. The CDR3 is CASTGTGGRNSPLHF. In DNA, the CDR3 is TGTGCCAGCACCGGGACAGGGGGTCGGAATTCACCCCTCCACTTT.

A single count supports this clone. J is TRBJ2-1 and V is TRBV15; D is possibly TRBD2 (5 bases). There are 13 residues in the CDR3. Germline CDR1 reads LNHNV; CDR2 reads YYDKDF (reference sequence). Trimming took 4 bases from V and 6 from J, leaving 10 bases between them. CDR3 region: CATSTDEGNEQFF. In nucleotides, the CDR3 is TGTGCCACCAGCACGGACGAGGGCAATGAGCAGTTCTTC. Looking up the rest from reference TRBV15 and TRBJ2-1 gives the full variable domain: DAMVIQNPRYQVTQFGKPVTLSCSQTLNHNVMYWYQQKSSQAPKLLFHYYDKDFNNEADTPDNFQSRRPNTSFCFLDIRSPGLGDTAMYLCATSTDEGNEQFFGPGTRLTVL.

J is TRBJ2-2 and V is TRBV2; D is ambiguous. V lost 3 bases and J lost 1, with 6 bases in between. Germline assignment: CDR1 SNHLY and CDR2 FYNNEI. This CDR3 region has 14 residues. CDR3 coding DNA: TGTGCCAGCAGTGAGGTCAGGAACACCGGGGAGCTGTTTTTT. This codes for CASSEVRNTGELFF.

CDR3 sequence (DNA): TGTGCCAGCAGCCAGGCGACAGGGGCCTACTACGAGCAGTACTTC. Protein sequence: CASSQATGAYYEQYF. The chain employs TRBV3-1 (or the pseudogene TRBV3-2) and TRBJ2-7; 8 bases are shared with TRBD1. V shed 3 bases and J 3 bases; nucleotides not matched to a gene: 7. Germline assignment: CDR1 LGHDT and CDR2 YNNKEL (reference sequence). This CDR3 is 15 amino acids long.

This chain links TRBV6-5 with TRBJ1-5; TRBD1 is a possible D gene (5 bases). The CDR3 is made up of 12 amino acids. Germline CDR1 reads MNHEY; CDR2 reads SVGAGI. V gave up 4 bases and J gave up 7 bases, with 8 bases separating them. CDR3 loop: CASSLRGQPQHF. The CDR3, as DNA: TGTGCCAGCAGTTTAAGGGGACAGCCCCAGCATTTT.

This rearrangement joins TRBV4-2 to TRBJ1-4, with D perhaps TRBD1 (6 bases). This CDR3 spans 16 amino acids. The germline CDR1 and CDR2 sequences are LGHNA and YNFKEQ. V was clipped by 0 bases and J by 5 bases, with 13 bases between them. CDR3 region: CASSQDIVRGNEKLFF. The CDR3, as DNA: TGTGCCAGCAGCCAAGATATTGTCAGGGGAAATGAAAAACTGTTTTTT.

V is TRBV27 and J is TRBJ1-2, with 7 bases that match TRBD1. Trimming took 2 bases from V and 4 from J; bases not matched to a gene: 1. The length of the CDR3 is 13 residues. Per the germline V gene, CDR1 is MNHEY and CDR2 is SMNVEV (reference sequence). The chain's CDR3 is CASSLRTGYGYTF. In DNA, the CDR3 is TGTGCCAGCAGTTTAAGGACAGGCTATGGCTACACCTTC.

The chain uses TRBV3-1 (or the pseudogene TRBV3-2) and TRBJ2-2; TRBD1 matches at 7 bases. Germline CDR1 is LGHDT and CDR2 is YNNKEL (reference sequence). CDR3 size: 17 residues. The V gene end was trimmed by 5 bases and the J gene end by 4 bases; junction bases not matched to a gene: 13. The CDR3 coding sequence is TGTGCCAGCAGCACGCGACTGACAGGGCAAGGCACCGGGGAGCTGTTTTTT. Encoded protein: CASSTRLTGQGTGELFF.

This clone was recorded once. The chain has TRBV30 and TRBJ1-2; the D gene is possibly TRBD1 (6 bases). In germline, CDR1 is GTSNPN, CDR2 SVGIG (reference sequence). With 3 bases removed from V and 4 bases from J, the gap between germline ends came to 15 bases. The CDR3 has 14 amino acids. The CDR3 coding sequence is TGTGCCTGGAGAGAGATGGACAGTCTCTATGGCTACACCTTC. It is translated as CAWREMDSLYGYTF.

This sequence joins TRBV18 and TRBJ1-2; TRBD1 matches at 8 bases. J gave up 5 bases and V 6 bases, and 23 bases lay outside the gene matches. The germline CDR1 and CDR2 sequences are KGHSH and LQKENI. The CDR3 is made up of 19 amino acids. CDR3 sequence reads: CASSPRPGTGGWFIYGYTF. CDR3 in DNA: TGTGCCAGCTCCCCGAGACCCGGGACAGGAGGTTGGTTTATTTATGGCTACACCTTC.

The DNA of the CDR3 is TGTGCCAGCAGCTCTACAGGGGATAATTCACCCCTCCACTTT. Its translation: CASSSTGDNSPLHF. This sequence joins TRBV7-9 and TRBJ1-6; 7 nucleotides align to TRBD1. The V segment lost 4 bases and the J segment 5 bases; nucleotides outside the gene matches: 2. Germline CDR1 and CDR2: SEHNR and FQNEAQ (reference sequence). CDR3 length: 14 amino acids.

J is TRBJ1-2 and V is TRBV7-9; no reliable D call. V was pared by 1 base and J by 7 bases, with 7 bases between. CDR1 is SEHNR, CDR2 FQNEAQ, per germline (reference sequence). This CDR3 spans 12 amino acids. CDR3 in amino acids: CASSLGFGGYTF. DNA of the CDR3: TGTGCCAGCAGCTTAGGCTTCGGTGGCTACACCTTC. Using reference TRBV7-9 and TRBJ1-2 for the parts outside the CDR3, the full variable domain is DTGVSQNPRHKITKRGQNVTFRCDPISEHNRLYWYRQTLGQGPEFLTYFQNEAQLEKSRLLSDRFSAERPKGSFSTLEIQRTEQGDSAMYLCASSLGFGGYTFGSGTRLTVV.

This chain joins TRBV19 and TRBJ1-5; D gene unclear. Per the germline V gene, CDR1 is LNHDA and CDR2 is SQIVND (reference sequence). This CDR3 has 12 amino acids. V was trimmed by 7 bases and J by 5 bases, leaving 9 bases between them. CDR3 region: CASNSPYQPQHF. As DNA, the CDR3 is TGTGCCAGTAATAGTCCCTATCAGCCCCAGCATTTT.

CDR3 amino acids: CASSRSRGLRGNTGELFF. DNA of the CDR3: TGTGCCAGCAGTCGTTCACGGGGACTTCGGGGTAACACCGGGGAGCTGTTTTTT. The chain uses TRBV9 and TRBJ2-2; the D gene is possibly TRBD2 (6 bases). Germline values: CDR1 SGDLS, CDR2 YYNGEE. The CDR3 consists of 18 residues. Trimming stripped 5 bases from V and 2 bases from J, with 22 bases between.

The CDR3 region is CASSERGGGSYEQYF. CDR3 bases: TGTGCCAGCAGTGAAAGGGGCGGGGGGTCCTACGAGCAGTACTTC. V is TRBV25-1 and J is TRBJ2-7; 8 nucleotides align to TRBD2. Trimming cost V 2 bases and J 1 base; bases outside gene matches: 4. This CDR3 region has 15 residues. The germline CDR1 and CDR2 sequences are MGHDK and SYGVNS.

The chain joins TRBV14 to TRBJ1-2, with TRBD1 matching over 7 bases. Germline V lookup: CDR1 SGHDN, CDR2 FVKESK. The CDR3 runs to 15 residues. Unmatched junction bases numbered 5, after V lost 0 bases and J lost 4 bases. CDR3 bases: TGTGCCAGCAGCCAAGATAACAGGGGACTCTATGGCTACACCTTC. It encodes CASSQDNRGLYGYTF. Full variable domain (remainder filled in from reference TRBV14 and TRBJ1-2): EAGVTQFPSHSVIEKGQTVTLRCDPISGHDNLYWYRRVMGKEIKFLLHFVKESKQDESGMPNNRFLAERTGGTYSTLKVQPAELEDSGVYFCASSQDNRGLYGYTFGSGTRLTVV.

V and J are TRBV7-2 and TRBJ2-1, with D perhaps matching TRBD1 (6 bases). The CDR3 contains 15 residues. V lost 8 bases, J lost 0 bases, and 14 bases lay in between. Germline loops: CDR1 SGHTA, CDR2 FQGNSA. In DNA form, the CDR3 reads TGTGCCAGCGCAACAGGACAGAGCTCCTACAATGAGCAGTTCTTC. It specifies CASATGQSSYNEQFF.

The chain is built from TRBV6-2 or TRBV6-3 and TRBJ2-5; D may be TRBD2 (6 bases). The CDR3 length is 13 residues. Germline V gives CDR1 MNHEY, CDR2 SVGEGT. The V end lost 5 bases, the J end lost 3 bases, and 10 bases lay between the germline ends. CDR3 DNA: TGTGCCAGCAGTCAACGACTAGAAGAGACCCAGTACTTC. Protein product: CASSQRLEETQYF.

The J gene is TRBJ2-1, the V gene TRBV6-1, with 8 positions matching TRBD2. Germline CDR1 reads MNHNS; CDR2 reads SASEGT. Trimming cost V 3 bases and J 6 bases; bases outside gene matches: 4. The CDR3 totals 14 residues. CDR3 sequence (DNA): TGTGCCAGCAGTGACCAGCGGGGGATCAATGAGCAGTTCTTC. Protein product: CASSDQRGINEQFF.

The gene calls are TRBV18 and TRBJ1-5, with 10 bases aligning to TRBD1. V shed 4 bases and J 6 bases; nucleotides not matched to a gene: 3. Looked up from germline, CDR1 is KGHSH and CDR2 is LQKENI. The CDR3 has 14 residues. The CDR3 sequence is CASSRTGGVQPQHF. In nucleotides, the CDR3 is TGTGCCAGCTCACGGACAGGGGGTGTTCAGCCCCAGCATTTT.

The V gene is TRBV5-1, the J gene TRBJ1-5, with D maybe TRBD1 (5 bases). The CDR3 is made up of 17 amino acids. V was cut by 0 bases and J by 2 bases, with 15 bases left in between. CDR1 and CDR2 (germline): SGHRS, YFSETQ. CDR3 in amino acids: CASSLGFGQGGNQPQHF. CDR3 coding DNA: TGCGCCAGCAGCTTGGGATTTGGGCAGGGTGGCAATCAGCCCCAGCATTTT.

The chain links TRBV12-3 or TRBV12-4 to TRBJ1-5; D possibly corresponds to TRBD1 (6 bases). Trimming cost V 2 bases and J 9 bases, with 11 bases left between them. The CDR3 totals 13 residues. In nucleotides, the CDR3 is TGTGCCAGCAGTTTAAAATTCAGGGGGCCCCAGCATTTT. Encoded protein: CASSLKFRGPQHF.

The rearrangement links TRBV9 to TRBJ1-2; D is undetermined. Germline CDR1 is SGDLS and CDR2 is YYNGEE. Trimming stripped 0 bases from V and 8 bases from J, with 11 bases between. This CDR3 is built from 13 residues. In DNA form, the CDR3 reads TGTGCCAGCAGCGTAGAGGGAGAAAGGGGCTACACCTTC. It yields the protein CASSVEGERGYTF. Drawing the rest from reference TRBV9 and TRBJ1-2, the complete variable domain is DSGVTQTPKHLITATGQRVTLRCSPRSGDLSVYWYQQSLDQGLQFLIQYYNGEERAKGNILERFSAQQFPDLHSELNLSSLELGDSALYFCASSVEGERGYTFGSGTRLTVV.